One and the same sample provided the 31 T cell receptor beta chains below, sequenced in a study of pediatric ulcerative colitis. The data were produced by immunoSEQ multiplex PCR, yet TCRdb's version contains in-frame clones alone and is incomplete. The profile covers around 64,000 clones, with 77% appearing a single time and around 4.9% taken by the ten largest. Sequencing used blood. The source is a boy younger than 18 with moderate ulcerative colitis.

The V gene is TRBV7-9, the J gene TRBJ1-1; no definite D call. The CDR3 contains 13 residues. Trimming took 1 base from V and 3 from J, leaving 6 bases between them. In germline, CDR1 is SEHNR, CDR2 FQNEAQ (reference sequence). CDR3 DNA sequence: TGTGCCAGCAGCTTAGACCCTCACACTGAAGCTTTCTTT. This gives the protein CASSLDPHTEAFF.

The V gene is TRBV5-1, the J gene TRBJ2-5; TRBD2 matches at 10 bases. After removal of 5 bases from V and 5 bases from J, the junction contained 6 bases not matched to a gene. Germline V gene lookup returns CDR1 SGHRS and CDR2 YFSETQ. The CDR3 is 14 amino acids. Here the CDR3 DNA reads TGCGCCAGCAGTTCTAGCGGGGGCTATGAGACCCAGTACTTC. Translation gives CASSSSGGYETQYF.

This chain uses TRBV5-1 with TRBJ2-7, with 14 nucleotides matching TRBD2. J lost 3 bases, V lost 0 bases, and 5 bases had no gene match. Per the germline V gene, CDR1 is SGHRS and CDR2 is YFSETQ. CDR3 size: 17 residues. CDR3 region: CASSLGLAGGPGYEQYF. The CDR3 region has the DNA TGCGCCAGCAGCTTGGGACTAGCGGGAGGGCCGGGCTACGAGCAGTACTTC.

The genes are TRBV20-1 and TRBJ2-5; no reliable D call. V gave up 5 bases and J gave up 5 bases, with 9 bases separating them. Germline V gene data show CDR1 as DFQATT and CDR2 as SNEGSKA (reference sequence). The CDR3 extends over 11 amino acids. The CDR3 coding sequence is TGCAGTGCTGCTCCTTCGGAGACCCAGTACTTC. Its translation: CSAAPSETQYF.

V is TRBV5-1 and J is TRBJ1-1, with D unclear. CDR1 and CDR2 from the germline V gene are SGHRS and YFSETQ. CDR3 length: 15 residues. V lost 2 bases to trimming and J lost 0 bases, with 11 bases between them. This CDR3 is CASSFGPTMNTEAFF. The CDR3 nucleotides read TGCGCCAGCAGCTTTGGTCCCACGATGAACACTGAAGCTTTCTTT.

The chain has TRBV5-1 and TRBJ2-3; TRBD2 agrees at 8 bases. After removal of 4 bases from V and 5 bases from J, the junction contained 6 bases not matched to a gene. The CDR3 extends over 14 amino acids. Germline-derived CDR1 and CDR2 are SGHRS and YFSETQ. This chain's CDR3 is CASSPATSEDTQYF. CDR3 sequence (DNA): TGCGCCAGCAGCCCAGCGACTAGCGAAGATACGCAGTATTTT.

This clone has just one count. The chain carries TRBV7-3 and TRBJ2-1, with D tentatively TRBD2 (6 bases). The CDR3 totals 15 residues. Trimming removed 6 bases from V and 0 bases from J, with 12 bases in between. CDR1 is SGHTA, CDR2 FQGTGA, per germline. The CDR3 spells CASRFEGGSYNEQFF. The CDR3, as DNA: TGTGCCAGCAGGTTTGAGGGAGGCTCCTACAATGAGCAGTTCTTC.

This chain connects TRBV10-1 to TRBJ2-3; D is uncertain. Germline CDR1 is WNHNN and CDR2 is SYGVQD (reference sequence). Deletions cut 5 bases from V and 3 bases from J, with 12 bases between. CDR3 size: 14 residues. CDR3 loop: CASSSRVGTDTQYF. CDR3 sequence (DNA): TGCGCCAGCAGTTCCCGGGTTGGGACAGATACGCAGTATTTT.

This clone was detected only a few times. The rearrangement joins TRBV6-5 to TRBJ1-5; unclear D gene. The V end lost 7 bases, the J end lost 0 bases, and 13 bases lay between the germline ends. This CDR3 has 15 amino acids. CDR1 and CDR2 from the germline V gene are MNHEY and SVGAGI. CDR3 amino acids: CASTPDGDSNQPQHF. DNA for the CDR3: TGTGCCAGCACCCCGGACGGGGATAGCAATCAGCCCCAGCATTTT.

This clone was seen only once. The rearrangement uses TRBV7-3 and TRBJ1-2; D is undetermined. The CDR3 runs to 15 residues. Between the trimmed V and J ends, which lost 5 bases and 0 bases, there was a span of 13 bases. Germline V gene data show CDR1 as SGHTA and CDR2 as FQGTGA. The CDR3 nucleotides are TGTGCCAGCAGCCTTTCCGGTCTAGCTAACTATGGCTACACCTTC. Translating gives CASSLSGLANYGYTF.

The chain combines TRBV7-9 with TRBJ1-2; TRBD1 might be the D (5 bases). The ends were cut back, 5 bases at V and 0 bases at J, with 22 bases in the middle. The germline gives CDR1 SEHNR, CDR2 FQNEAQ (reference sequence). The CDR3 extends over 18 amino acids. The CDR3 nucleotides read TGTGCCAGCAGCGCCGTATTATTGACAGCCATAACTAACTATGGCTACACCTTC. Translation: CASSAVLLTAITNYGYTF.

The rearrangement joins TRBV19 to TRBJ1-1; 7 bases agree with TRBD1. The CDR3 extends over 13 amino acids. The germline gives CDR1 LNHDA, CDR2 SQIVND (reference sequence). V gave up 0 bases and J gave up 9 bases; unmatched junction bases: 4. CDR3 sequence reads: CASSIDGTDKAFF. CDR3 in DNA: TGTGCCAGTAGTATAGACGGGACAGACAAAGCTTTCTTT.

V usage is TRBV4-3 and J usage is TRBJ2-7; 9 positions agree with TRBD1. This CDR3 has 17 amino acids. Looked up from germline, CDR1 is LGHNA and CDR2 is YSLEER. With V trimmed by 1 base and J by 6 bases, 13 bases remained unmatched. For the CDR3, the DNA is TGCGCCAGCAGCCAAGTTTCGGCCCGGGACAGGGCCCTCGAGCAGTACTTC. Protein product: CASSQVSARDRALEQYF.

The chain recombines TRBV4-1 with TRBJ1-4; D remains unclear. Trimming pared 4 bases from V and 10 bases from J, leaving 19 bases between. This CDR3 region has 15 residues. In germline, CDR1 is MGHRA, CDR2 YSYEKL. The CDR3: CASSRGTLERGKLFF. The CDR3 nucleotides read TGCGCCAGCAGCCGGGGAACCCTCGAGAGAGGAAAACTGTTTTTT.

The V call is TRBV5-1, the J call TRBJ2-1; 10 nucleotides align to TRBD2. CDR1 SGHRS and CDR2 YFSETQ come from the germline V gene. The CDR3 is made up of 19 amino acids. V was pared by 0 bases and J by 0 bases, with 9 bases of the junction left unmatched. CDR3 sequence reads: CASSLGGLAGASSYNEQFF. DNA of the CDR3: TGCGCCAGCAGCTTGGGAGGTCTAGCGGGGGCTAGCTCCTACAATGAGCAGTTCTTC.

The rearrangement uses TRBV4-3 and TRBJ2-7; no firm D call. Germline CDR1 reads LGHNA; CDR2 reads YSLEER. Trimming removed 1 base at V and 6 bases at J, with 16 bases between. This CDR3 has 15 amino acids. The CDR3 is CASSQGRLGYGEQYF. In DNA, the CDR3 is TGCGCCAGCAGCCAAGGGCGTTTGGGCTATGGCGAGCAGTACTTC.

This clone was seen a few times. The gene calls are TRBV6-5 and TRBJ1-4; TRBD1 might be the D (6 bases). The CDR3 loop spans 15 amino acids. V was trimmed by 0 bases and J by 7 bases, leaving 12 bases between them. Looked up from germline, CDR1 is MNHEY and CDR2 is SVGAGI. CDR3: CASSYSGGPGEKLFF. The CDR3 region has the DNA TGTGCCAGCAGTTACTCGGGGGGCCCGGGTGAAAAACTGTTTTTT.

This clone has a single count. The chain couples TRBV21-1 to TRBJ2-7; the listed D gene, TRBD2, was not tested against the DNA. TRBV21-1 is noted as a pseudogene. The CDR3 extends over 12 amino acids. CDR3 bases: TGTGCCAGCAGCAGTCGCTCCTACGAGCAGTACTTC. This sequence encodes CASSSRSYEQYF.

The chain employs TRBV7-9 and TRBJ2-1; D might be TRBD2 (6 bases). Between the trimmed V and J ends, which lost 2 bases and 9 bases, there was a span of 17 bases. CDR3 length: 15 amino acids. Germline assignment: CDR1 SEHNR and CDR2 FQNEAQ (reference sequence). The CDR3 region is CASSLTWRDMGEQFF. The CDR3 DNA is TGTGCCAGCAGCTTAACCTGGCGGGATATGGGTGAGCAGTTCTTC.

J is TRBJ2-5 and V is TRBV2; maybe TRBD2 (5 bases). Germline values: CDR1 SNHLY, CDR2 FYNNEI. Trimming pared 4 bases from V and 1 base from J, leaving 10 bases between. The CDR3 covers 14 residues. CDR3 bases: TGTGCCAGCAGTGGCGGGCAGGTCCAAGAGACCCAGTACTTC. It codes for CASSGGQVQETQYF.

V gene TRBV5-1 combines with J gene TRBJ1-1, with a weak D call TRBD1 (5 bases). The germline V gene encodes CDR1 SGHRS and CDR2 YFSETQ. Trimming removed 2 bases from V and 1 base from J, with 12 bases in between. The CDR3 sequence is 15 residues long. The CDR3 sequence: CASSFSPGENTEAFF. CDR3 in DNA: TGCGCCAGCAGCTTTTCGCCGGGGGAGAACACTGAAGCTTTCTTT.

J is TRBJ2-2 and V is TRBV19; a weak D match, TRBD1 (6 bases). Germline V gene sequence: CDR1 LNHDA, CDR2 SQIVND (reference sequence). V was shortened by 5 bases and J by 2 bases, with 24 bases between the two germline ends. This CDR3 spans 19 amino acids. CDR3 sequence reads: CASSWPGTLGTINTGELFF. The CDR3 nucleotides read TGTGCCAGTAGTTGGCCCGGGACACTAGGGACCATTAACACCGGGGAGCTGTTTTTT.

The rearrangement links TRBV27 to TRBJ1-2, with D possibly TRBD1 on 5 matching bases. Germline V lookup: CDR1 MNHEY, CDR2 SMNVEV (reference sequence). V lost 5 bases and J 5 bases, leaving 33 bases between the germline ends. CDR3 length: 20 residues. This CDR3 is CASSRNPRTTGANKAYGYTF. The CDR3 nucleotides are TGTGCCAGCAGTCGCAACCCCCGTACAACAGGAGCCAACAAGGCGTATGGCTACACCTTC.

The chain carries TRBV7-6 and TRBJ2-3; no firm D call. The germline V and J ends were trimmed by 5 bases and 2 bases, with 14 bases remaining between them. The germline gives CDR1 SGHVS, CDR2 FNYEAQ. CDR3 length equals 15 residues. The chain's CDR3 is CASSPVPLHTDTQYF. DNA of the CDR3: TGTGCCAGCAGCCCGGTCCCCCTCCACACAGATACGCAGTATTTT.

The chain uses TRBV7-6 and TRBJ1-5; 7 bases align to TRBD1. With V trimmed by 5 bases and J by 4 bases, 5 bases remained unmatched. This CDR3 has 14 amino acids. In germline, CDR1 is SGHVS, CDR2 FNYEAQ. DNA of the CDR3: TGTGCCAGCAGCCCAGGGACAGAGAATCAGCCCCAGCATTTT. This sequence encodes CASSPGTENQPQHF.

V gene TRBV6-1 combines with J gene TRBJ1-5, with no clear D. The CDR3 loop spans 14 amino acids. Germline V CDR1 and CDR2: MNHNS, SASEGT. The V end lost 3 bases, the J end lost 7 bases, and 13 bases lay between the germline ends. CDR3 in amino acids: CASSEWGGQQPQHF. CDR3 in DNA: TGTGCCAGCAGTGAGTGGGGTGGCCAACAGCCCCAGCATTTT.

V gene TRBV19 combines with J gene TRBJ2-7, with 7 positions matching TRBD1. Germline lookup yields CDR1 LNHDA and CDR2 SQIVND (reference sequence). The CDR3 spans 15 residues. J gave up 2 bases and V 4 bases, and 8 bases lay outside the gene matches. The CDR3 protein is CASSKLGQVTYEQYF. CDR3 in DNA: TGTGCCAGTAGTAAGCTAGGACAGGTAACCTACGAGCAGTACTTC.

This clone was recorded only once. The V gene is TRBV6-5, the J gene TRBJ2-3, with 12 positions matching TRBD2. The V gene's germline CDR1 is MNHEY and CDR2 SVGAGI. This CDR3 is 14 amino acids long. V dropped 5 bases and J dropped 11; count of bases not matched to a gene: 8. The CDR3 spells CASSRLAGVQGQYF. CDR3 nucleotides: TGTGCCAGCAGTCGACTAGCGGGAGTTCAAGGGCAGTATTTT.

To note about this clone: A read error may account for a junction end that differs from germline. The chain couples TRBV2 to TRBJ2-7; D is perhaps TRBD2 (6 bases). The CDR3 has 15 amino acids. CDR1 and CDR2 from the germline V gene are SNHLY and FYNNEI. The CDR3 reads CASSTFDGSSNEQYF. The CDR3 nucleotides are TGTGCCAGCAGTACCTTTGACGGGAGCTCCAACGAGCAGTACTTC. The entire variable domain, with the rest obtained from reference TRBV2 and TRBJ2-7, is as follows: EPEVTQTPSHQVTQMGQEVILRCVPISNHLYFYWYRQILGQKVEFLVSFYNNEISEKSEIFDDQFSVERPDGSNFTLKIRSTKLEDSAMYFCASSTFDGSSNEQYFGPGTRLTVT.

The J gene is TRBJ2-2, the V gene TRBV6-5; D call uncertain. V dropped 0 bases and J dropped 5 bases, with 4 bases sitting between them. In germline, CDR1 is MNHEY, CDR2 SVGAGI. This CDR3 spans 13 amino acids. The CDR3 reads CASSYSRTGELFF. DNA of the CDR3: TGTGCCAGCAGTTACTCGAGGACCGGGGAGCTGTTTTTT.

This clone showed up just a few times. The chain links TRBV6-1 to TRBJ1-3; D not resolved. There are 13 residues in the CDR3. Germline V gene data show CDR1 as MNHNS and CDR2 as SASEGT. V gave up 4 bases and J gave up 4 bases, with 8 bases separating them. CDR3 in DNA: TGTGCCAGCAGTGGCTTACGGGGAAACACCATATATTTT. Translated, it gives CASSGLRGNTIYF.